This TCR beta chain was sequenced in a study of T cells in Graves' hyperthyroidism and ophthalmopathy. This CDR3 is built from 14 residues. Germline CDR1 reads SEHNR; CDR2 reads FQNEAQ (reference sequence). Trimming stripped 1 base from V and 0 bases from J, with 7 bases between. This clonotype occurred many times. Using RNA transcripts as the source, TCR beta CDR3 regions were amplified. When the TCR CDR3 underwent first-round RT-PCR, the HTBI primer set was used. TCRdb re-called the multiplex PCR reads with MiXCR, one entry per CDR3 protein. Of about 620,000 distinct CDR3 sequences detected, 15% to 20% appear once; the ten largest clones hold around 4%.

Material: blood. The clonotype was recovered from a woman aged 25 to 39 with Graves' hyperthyroidism. This chain links TRBV7-9 with TRBJ2-7; D not resolved. The CDR3 region has the DNA TGTGCCAGCAGCTTAGAGTTGAGCTCCTACGAGCAGTACTTC. Amino acid sequence: CASSLELSSYEQYF.